This TCR beta chain was retrieved from a study of cytomegalovirus exposure and HLA in healthy donors. Study-wide findings and caveats: TCR clusters originating in the first cohort tended to co-occur in the 120 validation repertoires, according to a later analysis. Some public TCRs appeared in many individuals, while most sequences were rare. Altogether, 150 to 200 TCR beta chains were recorded as cytomegalovirus-associated.

Sequencing was performed with immunoSEQ multiplex PCR; in TCRdb, only in-frame clones are kept and a portion is missing. Here the sample spans 55,000 to 70,000 clones, around 94% being singletons. A note on this clone: Its antigen is unknown.

Donors were drawn from the approximately 130-subject validation cohort, separate from the 666-subject first cohort. The CDR3 totals 13 residues. Germline V gene data show CDR1 as SGDLS and CDR2 as YYNGEE. Trimming shortened V by 0 bases and J by 4 bases, and 7 bases separated the two germline ends. The TCR comes from a man in his late teens or twenties in good health and CMV-seronegative. The source material was PBMCs. The chain combines TRBV9 with TRBJ1-1, with D unclear. CDR3 DNA sequence: TGTGCCAGCAGCGTAGAGGCGGCCACTGAAGCTTTCTTT. It translates to CASSVEAATEAFF.